A single sample is the source of the 20 T cell receptor beta chains below, sequenced in a study of blood T cell repertoires in COVID-19. TCRdb keeps only in-frame clones here, not all; method: immunoSEQ multiplex PCR. The sample holds 220,000 or so clones, under 90% seen once. The sequencing sample was made of peripheral blood. The receptors originated from an elderly woman with acute or convalescent COVID-19.

This chain joins TRBV10-1 and TRBJ1-5, with 7 bases matching TRBD1. Germline CDR1 is WNHNN and CDR2 is SYGVQD (reference sequence). The CDR3 has 12 residues. Germline trimming cut 9 bases from V and 5 bases from J; bases unmatched to any gene: 4. The DNA for the CDR3 is TGCGCCAGAGGGGACAGAGATCAGCCCCAGCATTTT. Amino acid sequence: CARGDRDQPQHF.

V and J are TRBV28 and TRBJ2-7; possible D gene TRBD2, 6 bases. The CDR3 runs to 15 residues. Germline CDR1 and CDR2: MDHEN and SYDVKM. V was cut by 3 bases and J by 2 bases, with 14 bases left in between. In nucleotides, the CDR3 is TGTGCCAGCAGTTTTGGAGGGAAGTTGACCTACGAGCAGTACTTC. Translating it yields CASSFGGKLTYEQYF.

The chain couples TRBV6-5 to TRBJ1-5; D unclear. Between the trimmed V and J ends, which lost 9 bases and 0 bases, there was a span of 12 bases. There are 14 residues in the CDR3. Germline V gene sequence: CDR1 MNHEY, CDR2 SVGAGI. The CDR3 loop reads CASSRGNSNQPQHF. In nucleotides, the CDR3 is TGTGCCAGTTCTCGGGGAAATAGCAATCAGCCCCAGCATTTT.

The chain recombines TRBV24-1 with TRBJ1-5; possibly TRBD1 for D (6 bases). The germline V and J ends were trimmed by 1 base and 4 bases, with 19 bases remaining between them. This CDR3 comprises 18 residues. In germline, CDR1 is KGHDR, CDR2 SFDVKD. Written as DNA, the CDR3 is TGTGCCACCAGTGATTTCAGGCAGGGGAGAAATAAGAATCAGCCCCAGCATTTT. Translation: CATSDFRQGRNKNQPQHF.

The genes are TRBV4-3 and TRBJ2-2; 8 nucleotides line up with TRBD1. The CDR3 is 16 residues long. Per germline, CDR1 LGHNA and CDR2 YSLEER. Trimming cost V 3 bases and J 0 bases; bases outside gene matches: 3. In DNA, the CDR3 is TGCGCCAGCAGCCAGAGGGGACAGGCGAACACCGGGGAGCTGTTTTTT. It yields the protein CASSQRGQANTGELFF.

The rearrangement links TRBV20-1 to TRBJ1-6, with TRBD1 identical over 10 bases. The length of the CDR3 is 15 residues. V shed 3 bases and J 7 bases; nucleotides not matched to a gene: 6. Looked up from germline, CDR1 is DFQATT and CDR2 is SNEGSKA (reference sequence). CDR3 DNA sequence: TGCAGTGCTAGTTTTTGGACAGGGGGAAATTCACCCCTCCACTTT. It specifies CSASFWTGGNSPLHF.

This chain uses TRBV7-2 with TRBJ2-5; the D is unclear. The CDR3 runs to 15 residues. Germline values: CDR1 SGHTA, CDR2 FQGNSA. The ends were cut back, 1 base at V and 5 bases at J, with 14 bases in the middle. The CDR3: CASSLVLGSYETQYF. As DNA, the CDR3 is TGTGCCAGCAGCTTAGTGTTGGGTAGCTACGAGACCCAGTACTTC.

This clone was picked up a small number of times. The V gene is TRBV5-1, the J gene TRBJ1-6; perhaps TRBD1 as D (5 bases). V was trimmed by 3 bases and J by 5 bases, leaving 15 bases between them. The CDR3 sequence is 16 residues long. Germline lookup yields CDR1 SGHRS and CDR2 YFSETQ. CDR3 nucleotides: TGCGCCAGCAGCTCTGGGGCAGCTGCAGATAATTCACCCCTCCACTTT. Amino acid sequence: CASSSGAAADNSPLHF.

The table lists this clone with a few counts. V usage is TRBV19 and J usage is TRBJ2-7; D unresolved. CDR3 length: 14 residues. The germline V gene has CDR1 LNHDA and CDR2 SQIVND (reference sequence). V lost 5 bases and J 6 bases, leaving 17 bases between the germline ends. CDR3 loop: CASSVQNNPAEQYF. CDR3 DNA sequence: TGTGCCAGTAGTGTACAGAATAACCCGGCCGAGCAGTACTTC.

V is TRBV19 and J is TRBJ1-2; D ambiguous. V was cut by 7 bases and J by 5 bases, with 20 bases left in between. Germline-derived CDR1 and CDR2 are LNHDA and SQIVND (reference sequence). The CDR3 has 15 amino acids. CDR3 coding DNA: TGTGCCAGTACCTGGACGGAAAGGGAGCTGTATGGCTACACCTTC. Protein product: CASTWTERELYGYTF.

Of note for this clone: Other DNA sequences within the sample encode an identical CDR3. This chain connects TRBV3-1 (or the pseudogene TRBV3-2) to TRBJ2-6; D is perhaps TRBD1 (6 bases). Germline loops: CDR1 LGHDT, CDR2 YNNKEL (reference sequence). V shed 4 bases and J shed 0 bases, with 10 bases lying between them. This CDR3 is built from 16 residues. The CDR3 nucleotides are TGTGCCAGCAGCCTAACAGGGTCCTCTGGGGCCAACGTCCTGACTTTC. As protein: CASSLTGSSGANVLTF.

This clone is a singleton in its sample. V is TRBV19 and J is TRBJ1-5, with 7 positions matching TRBD1. This CDR3 contains 17 residues. With V trimmed by 5 bases and J by 0 bases, 10 bases remained unmatched. Per the germline V gene, CDR1 is LNHDA and CDR2 is SQIVND (reference sequence). CDR3 sequence: CASSSDRDSYSNQPQHF. CDR3 nucleotide sequence: TGTGCCAGTAGTTCAGACCGGGACAGCTATAGCAATCAGCCCCAGCATTTT. Full variable domain (outside the CDR3, taken from reference TRBV19 and TRBJ1-5): DGGITQSPKYLFRKEGQNVTLSCEQNLNHDAMYWYRQDPGQGLRLIYYSQIVNDFQKGDIAEGYSVSREKKESFPLTVTSAQKNPTAFYLCASSSDRDSYSNQPQHFGDGTRLSIL.

The gene calls are TRBV5-1 and TRBJ1-2, with D unclear. The germline V gene encodes CDR1 SGHRS and CDR2 YFSETQ. The CDR3 totals 10 residues. Trimming left V 4 bases short and J 7 bases short, with 5 bases between. CDR3 sequence: CASSPRGYTF. Here the CDR3 DNA reads TGCGCCAGCAGCCCCCGTGGCTACACCTTC.

As concerns this clone: This specimen includes other DNA sequences encoding the same CDR3. The chain recombines TRBV2 with TRBJ1-1, with D tentatively TRBD1 (5 bases). CDR1 SNHLY and CDR2 FYNNEI come from the germline V gene. Trimming removed 6 bases from V and 1 base from J, with 12 bases in between. CDR3 length: 14 amino acids. The CDR3 DNA sequence: TGTGCCAGCAGGGATCAGGGCAGGAACACTGAAGCTTTCTTT. Translated, it gives CASRDQGRNTEAFF.

V and J are TRBV7-3 and TRBJ1-5; D gene uncertain. Between the trimmed V and J ends, which lost 5 bases and 10 bases, there was a span of 15 bases. The CDR3 sequence is 13 residues long. Germline-derived CDR1 and CDR2 are SGHTA and FQGTGA. CDR3 nucleotides: TGTGCCAGCAGCACAGCGGAGGGAGAACCCCAGCATTTT. Its translation is CASSTAEGEPQHF.

The chain uses TRBV5-1 and TRBJ1-4; D gene uncertain. Germline lookup yields CDR1 SGHRS and CDR2 YFSETQ. Trimming stripped 5 bases from V and 4 bases from J, with 15 bases between. CDR3 length: 15 amino acids. The CDR3 reads CASSPVTGNNEKLFF. The CDR3 nucleotides are TGCGCCAGCAGTCCGGTGACGGGAAATAATGAAAAACTGTTTTTT.

The chain combines TRBV19 with TRBJ1-6; D unresolved. Trimming removed 1 base from V and 0 bases from J, with 13 bases in between. This CDR3 contains 18 residues. Per germline, CDR1 LNHDA and CDR2 SQIVND (reference sequence). Written as DNA, the CDR3 is TGTGCCAGTAGTATAGGAGTGCCTGAGAGCTCCTATAATTCACCCCTCCACTTT. Translated, it gives CASSIGVPESSYNSPLHF.

This sequence joins TRBV5-4 and TRBJ2-7, with 9 bases lining up with TRBD2. With 2 bases clipped from V and 0 bases from J, the junction kept 3 bases outside the gene matches. The CDR3 covers 15 residues. CDR1 and CDR2 from the germline V gene are SGHNT and YYREEE (reference sequence). The CDR3 spells CASSFTSGSSYEQYF. In DNA form, the CDR3 reads TGTGCCAGCAGCTTTACTAGCGGGTCCTCCTACGAGCAGTACTTC.

The count of this clone is one. The rearrangement links TRBV28 to TRBJ2-3, with 9 bases matching TRBD1. The length of the CDR3 is 15 residues. V trimming: 5 bases; J trimming: 3 bases; junction bases outside the gene matches: 6. Germline V lookup: CDR1 MDHEN, CDR2 SYDVKM. The CDR3 reads CASSTQGAGTDTQYF. The CDR3 nucleotides are TGTGCCAGCAGTACACAGGGGGCAGGTACAGATACGCAGTATTTT.

CDR3 amino acids: CASSYSSGRETQYF. CDR3 in DNA: TGTGCCAGCAGTTACTCGTCAGGTAGAGAGACCCAGTACTTC. The rearrangement joins TRBV6-5 to TRBJ2-5; D gene unclear. The CDR3 consists of 14 residues. The germline V and J ends were trimmed by 0 bases and 4 bases, with 9 bases remaining between them. The germline gives CDR1 MNHEY, CDR2 SVGAGI.